This T cell receptor beta chain emerged from a study of shared clonotypes between healthy human individuals. Study in general: CD4 naive and CD4 memory each took three plates per donor, while CD8 naive took two and CD8 memory one.

Notes on the study in general: Despite large depth, sorted-subset datasets appeared incompletely sequenced.

Original processing methods: Filtering was not the same, since immunoSEQ gave junction-only sequences without quality scores. Some clones are missing from TCRdb's copy, which holds only in-frame ones; the method was immunoSEQ multiplex PCR. D and trimming come from the DNA, and the V and J calls and clone size come from that table. The sample has more than 1 million clones; about 80% are singletons. The CDR3 is 14 residues long. The germline gives CDR1 KGHSH, CDR2 LQKENI. Between the trimmed V and J ends, which lost 6 bases and 0 bases, there was a span of 11 bases. For this clone: Its antigen is unknown.

This chain joins TRBV18 and TRBJ2-5; D unresolved. The receptor's source is a man aged 18 to 29 in good health. Some clones in this sample may be carry-over from other donors' samples. Sequencing input: memory CD4+ T cells from PBMCs. Subset indicated: CD45RA-negative fraction. The CDR3 nucleotides read TGTGCCAGCTCCGTCCTCCATGACCAAGAGACCCAGTACTTC. Its translation: CASSVLHDQETQYF.